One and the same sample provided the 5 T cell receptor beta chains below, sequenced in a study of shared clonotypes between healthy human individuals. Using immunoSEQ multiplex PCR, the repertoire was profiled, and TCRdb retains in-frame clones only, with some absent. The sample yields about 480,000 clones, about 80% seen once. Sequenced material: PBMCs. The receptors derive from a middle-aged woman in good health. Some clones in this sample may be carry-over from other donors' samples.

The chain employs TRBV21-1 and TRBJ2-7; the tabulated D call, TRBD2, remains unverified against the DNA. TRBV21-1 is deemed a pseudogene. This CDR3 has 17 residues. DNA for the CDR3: TGTGCCAGCAGCAAAGGGGAGGGTCCACGGCCGCCCTACGAGCAGTACTTC. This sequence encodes CASSKGEGPRPPYEQYF.

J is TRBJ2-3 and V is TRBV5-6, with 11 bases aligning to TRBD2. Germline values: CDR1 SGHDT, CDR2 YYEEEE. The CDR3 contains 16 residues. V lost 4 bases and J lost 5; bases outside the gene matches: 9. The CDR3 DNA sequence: TGTGCCAGCAGCCCATTGCGAGGACTAGCGGGAGATACGCAGTATTTT. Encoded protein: CASSPLRGLAGDTQYF.

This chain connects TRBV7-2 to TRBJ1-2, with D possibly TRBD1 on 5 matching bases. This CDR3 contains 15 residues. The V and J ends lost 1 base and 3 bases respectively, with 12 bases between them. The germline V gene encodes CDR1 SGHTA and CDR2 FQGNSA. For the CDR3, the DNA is TGTGCCAGCAGCTTAGGTTGGGGCGCTGACTATGGCTACACCTTC. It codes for CASSLGWGADYGYTF.

The CDR3 nucleotides read TGTGCCAGCAGTAATCCGGTAAGGGGATACTACGAGCAGTACTTC. Its protein product is CASSNPVRGYYEQYF. The rearrangement joins TRBV2 to TRBJ2-7; D is possibly TRBD1 (5 bases). Germline CDR1 SNHLY, CDR2 FYNNEI. The V end was cut by 5 bases, the J end by 3 bases, with 17 bases between. The CDR3 contains 15 residues.

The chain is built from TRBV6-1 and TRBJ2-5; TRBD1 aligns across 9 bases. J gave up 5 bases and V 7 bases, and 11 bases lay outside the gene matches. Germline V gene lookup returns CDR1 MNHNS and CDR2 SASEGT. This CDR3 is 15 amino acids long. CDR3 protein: CASKVLDRGKETQYF. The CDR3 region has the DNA TGTGCCAGCAAGGTCCTAGACAGGGGGAAGGAGACCCAGTACTTC.